The rows below give T cell receptor beta chains drawn from one sample of a study of regulatory T cells in long-lasting Graves disease. One entry per CDR3 protein results from TCRdb running MiXCR on the multiplex PCR reads. In the table there are 200,000 to 250,000 distinct CDR3 sequences, 20% to 25% of which are singletons. The sample in question was peripheral blood mononuclear cells (PBMCs), obtained at new diagnosis, from a patient treated with antithyroid drugs. The receptors were sampled from a female donor with Graves disease. The CDR3 runs from the conserved cysteine through the conserved F or W. Each record gives: clone size, D gene, J gene, V gene, CDR3 protein, CDR3 DNA. The D gene is left open where the match is weak. A clone size is listed for some rows: how often the clone was seen (once, few, many), or a class if it is expanded.

clone size: once
D gene: TRBD1
J gene: TRBJ1-2
V gene: TRBV20-1
CDR3 protein: CSARDRRTGGGGYGYTF
CDR3 DNA: TGCAGTGCTAGAGATCGAAGGACAGGGGGCGGCGGCTATGGCTACACCTTC

clone size: many
D gene: TRBD2
J gene: TRBJ2-1
V gene: TRBV11-2
CDR3 protein: CASSLDLGGDEQFF
CDR3 DNA: TGTGCCAGCAGCTTAGATCTGGGGGGGGATGAGCAGTTCTTC

clone size: few
D gene: TRBD1
J gene: TRBJ1-3
V gene: TRBV6-1
CDR3 protein: CASSQGDGNTIYF
CDR3 DNA: TGTGCCAGCAGTCAGGGGGATGGAAACACCATATATTTT

clone size: many
D gene: .
J gene: TRBJ2-2
V gene: TRBV5-6
CDR3 protein: CASSLSQGPGELFF
CDR3 DNA: TGTGCCAGCAGCTTGTCACAGGGCCCCGGGGAGCTGTTTTTT

clone size: few
D gene: .
J gene: TRBJ1-4
V gene: TRBV6-1
CDR3 protein: CASSEFVANEKLFF
CDR3 DNA: TGTGCCAGCAGTGAATTTGTAGCTAATGAAAAACTGTTTTTT

clone size: .
D gene: TRBD2
J gene: TRBJ2-1
V gene: TRBV28
CDR3 protein: CASSSASGDPSYNEQFF
CDR3 DNA: TGTGCCAGCAGTTCAGCTAGCGGGGACCCTTCCTACAATGAGCAGTTCTTC

clone size: .
D gene: TRBD1
J gene: TRBJ2-3
V gene: TRBV5-1
CDR3 protein: CASSLEQGATDTQYF
CDR3 DNA: TGCGCCAGCAGCTTGGAACAGGGGGCAACAGATACGCAGTATTTT

clone size: many
D gene: TRBD1
J gene: TRBJ2-7
V gene: TRBV28
CDR3 protein: CASYPTGITSYEQYF
CDR3 DNA: TGTGCCAGCTACCCGACAGGGATTACCTCCTACGAGCAGTACTTC

clone size: few
D gene: .
J gene: TRBJ1-3
V gene: TRBV5-6
CDR3 protein: CASSATGPENTIYF
CDR3 DNA: TGTGCCAGCAGCGCCACGGGACCCGAAAACACCATATATTTT

clone size: many
D gene: TRBD1
J gene: TRBJ2-5
V gene: TRBV7-8
CDR3 protein: CASSSRQGVEETQYF
CDR3 DNA: TGTGCCAGCAGCTCCCGACAGGGTGTAGAGGAGACCCAGTACTTC

clone size: .
D gene: TRBD1
J gene: TRBJ1-2
V gene: TRBV6-1
CDR3 protein: CASGDRGLISYGYTF
CDR3 DNA: TGTGCCAGCGGGGACAGGGGGCTCATCAGCTATGGCTACACCTTC

clone size: many
D gene: .
J gene: TRBJ2-3
V gene: TRBV7-9
CDR3 protein: CASTLRTSTPDTQYF
CDR3 DNA: TGTGCCAGCACCCTCAGGACGTCCACACCCGATACGCAGTATTTT

clone size: many
D gene: TRBD1
J gene: TRBJ1-4
V gene: TRBV6-1
CDR3 protein: CASRRGQAGEKLFF
CDR3 DNA: TGTGCCAGCAGACGCGGACAGGCGGGGGAAAAACTGTTTTTT

clone size: many
D gene: TRBD1
J gene: TRBJ2-5
V gene: TRBV7-3
CDR3 protein: CASSLGEGTGMETQYF
CDR3 DNA: TGTGCCAGCAGCTTAGGGGAGGGGACAGGGATGGAGACCCAGTACTTC

clone size: many
D gene: TRBD2
J gene: TRBJ2-5
V gene: TRBV24-1
CDR3 protein: CATSDLSGLDKETQYF
CDR3 DNA: TGTGCCACCAGTGATCTTAGCGGGTTGGATAAAGAGACCCAGTACTTC

clone size: few
D gene: TRBD2
J gene: TRBJ2-1
V gene: TRBV20-1
CDR3 protein: CSAPSGDPSYNEQFF
CDR3 DNA: TGCAGTGCTCCTAGCGGGGACCCTTCCTACAATGAGCAGTTCTTC

clone size: .
D gene: .
J gene: TRBJ2-3
V gene: TRBV9
CDR3 protein: CASSVAGGRADTQYF
CDR3 DNA: TGTGCCAGCAGCGTAGCTGGGGGGCGGGCAGATACGCAGTATTTT

clone size: many
D gene: .
J gene: TRBJ2-3
V gene: TRBV7-2
CDR3 protein: CASSLFRGVMTDTQYF
CDR3 DNA: TGTGCCAGCAGCTTATTCAGAGGGGTGATGACAGATACGCAGTATTTT

clone size: many
D gene: .
J gene: TRBJ1-6
V gene: TRBV2
CDR3 protein: CASSHLERSPLHF
CDR3 DNA: TGTGCCAGCTCGCATCTCGAGCGTTCACCCCTCCACTTT

clone size: many
D gene: .
J gene: TRBJ1-5
V gene: TRBV2
CDR3 protein: CASSRRVQPQHF
CDR3 DNA: TGTGCCAGCAGTAGGCGGGTTCAGCCCCAGCATTTT

clone size: many
D gene: TRBD2
J gene: TRBJ2-1
V gene: TRBV11-2
CDR3 protein: CASSVGLAGEQFF
CDR3 DNA: TGTGCCAGCAGCGTCGGACTAGCGGGTGAGCAGTTCTTC

clone size: few
D gene: TRBD1
J gene: TRBJ2-1
V gene: TRBV6-1
CDR3 protein: CASSGTGGDNEQFF
CDR3 DNA: TGCGCCAGCAGTGGGACAGGGGGGGACAATGAGCAGTTCTTC

clone size: many
D gene: TRBD1
J gene: TRBJ1-6
V gene: TRBV7-2
CDR3 protein: CASSRDRESPLHF
CDR3 DNA: TGTGCCAGCAGCCGGGACAGGGAATCACCCCTCCACTTT

clone size: few
D gene: .
J gene: TRBJ2-2
V gene: TRBV19
CDR3 protein: CASNRAYTGELFF
CDR3 DNA: TGTGCCAGTAACAGGGCGTATACCGGGGAGCTGTTTTTT

clone size: many
D gene: .
J gene: TRBJ1-6
V gene: TRBV5-1
CDR3 protein: CASSSPDLNNSPLHF
CDR3 DNA: TGTGCCAGCAGCTCCCCCGACCTCAATAATTCACCCCTCCACTTT

clone size: once
D gene: .
J gene: TRBJ2-2
V gene: TRBV15
CDR3 protein: CATSRVGLNTGELFF
CDR3 DNA: TGTGCCACCAGCAGAGTTGGACTTAACACCGGGGAGCTGTTTTTT

clone size: many
D gene: TRBD1
J gene: TRBJ2-2
V gene: TRBV5-1
CDR3 protein: CASSGYRGLNTGELFF
CDR3 DNA: TGCGCCAGCAGCGGTTACAGGGGGCTGAACACCGGGGAGCTGTTTTTT

clone size: few
D gene: .
J gene: TRBJ1-3
V gene: TRBV7-9
CDR3 protein: CASSFDRNTIYF
CDR3 DNA: TGTGCCAGCAGCTTTGACAGAAACACCATATATTTT

clone size: many
D gene: .
J gene: TRBJ1-2
V gene: TRBV28
CDR3 protein: CASSYKGYTF
CDR3 DNA: TGTGCCAGCAGCTATAAGGGCTACACCTTC

clone size: many
D gene: .
J gene: TRBJ1-2
V gene: TRBV4-1
CDR3 protein: CASSQKTVNGYTF
CDR3 DNA: TGCGCCAGCAGCCAGAAGACAGTGAATGGCTACACCTTC

clone size: many
D gene: .
J gene: TRBJ1-2
V gene: TRBV20-1
CDR3 protein: CSARARDYGYTF
CDR3 DNA: TGCAGTGCTAGAGCACGGGACTATGGCTACACCTTC

clone size: many
D gene: TRBD2
J gene: TRBJ2-1
V gene: TRBV20-1
CDR3 protein: CSARELEGTSSEQFF
CDR3 DNA: TGCAGTGCTAGAGAACTAGAGGGGACTAGTAGTGAGCAGTTCTTC

clone size: many
D gene: TRBD1
J gene: TRBJ2-5
V gene: TRBV7-2
CDR3 protein: CASSLGQGFETQYF
CDR3 DNA: TGTGCCAGCAGCTTGGGACAGGGATTTGAGACCCAGTACTTC

clone size: many
D gene: .
J gene: TRBJ1-5
V gene: TRBV6-2/TRBV6-3
CDR3 protein: CASSPTSRPQHF
CDR3 DNA: TGTGCCAGCAGCCCCACAAGTCGACCCCAGCATTTT

clone size: many
D gene: .
J gene: TRBJ2-3
V gene: TRBV7-3
CDR3 protein: CASSRTGKPDTQYF
CDR3 DNA: TGTGCCAGCAGCCGAACAGGGAAGCCAGATACGCAGTATTTT

clone size: .
D gene: TRBD1
J gene: TRBJ1-1
V gene: TRBV19
CDR3 protein: CASSIDGQARNSFF
CDR3 DNA: TGTGCCAGTAGTATAGACGGACAGGCCCGTAACTCTTTCTTT

clone size: many
D gene: .
J gene: TRBJ1-5
V gene: TRBV6-1
CDR3 protein: CASSGYRADQPQHF
CDR3 DNA: TGTGCCAGCAGTGGATACAGGGCCGACCAGCCCCAGCATTTT

clone size: few
D gene: TRBD1
J gene: TRBJ1-4
V gene: TRBV7-9
CDR3 protein: CASSRQGANEKLFF
CDR3 DNA: TGTGCCAGCAGCAGACAGGGCGCTAATGAAAAACTGTTTTTT

clone size: many
D gene: TRBD2
J gene: TRBJ2-7
V gene: TRBV20-1
CDR3 protein: CSALLAGGSYEQYF
CDR3 DNA: TGCAGTGCGCTACTAGCGGGAGGGTCCTACGAGCAGTACTTC

clone size: few
D gene: TRBD2
J gene: TRBJ2-1
V gene: TRBV19
CDR3 protein: CASRTSGSYNEQFF
CDR3 DNA: TGTGCCAGTCGCACTAGCGGATCCTACAATGAGCAGTTCTTC